This T cell receptor (beta chain) was recorded in a study of cytomegalovirus exposure and HLA in healthy donors. The PCR had 60 Vbeta and 13 Jbeta primers. Original processing notes: The count from a later analysis was some 80 million unique TCR beta chains, 9.5 million to 11 million of them shared. The assay was immunoSEQ multiplex PCR, and TCRdb's table has in-frame clones only and misses some. Clone size and V and J calls were adopted from that table, with D and trimming inferred from the DNA. The sample holds about 99,000 clones, around a tenth seen once. This clone appeared a few times. The CDR3 has 14 amino acids. From germline, CDR1 is MNHEY and CDR2 SVGAGI. Trimming removed 7 bases from V and 2 bases from J, with 12 bases in between.

The specimen was PBMCs. The receptor comes from a man aged 40-50 years in good health and CMV-seropositive. This rearrangement joins TRBV6-5 to TRBJ1-3, with D hard to call. CDR3 sequence reads: CASTPRGAGNTIYF. DNA of the CDR3: TGTGCCAGCACCCCCCGCGGGGCTGGAAACACCATATATTTT.